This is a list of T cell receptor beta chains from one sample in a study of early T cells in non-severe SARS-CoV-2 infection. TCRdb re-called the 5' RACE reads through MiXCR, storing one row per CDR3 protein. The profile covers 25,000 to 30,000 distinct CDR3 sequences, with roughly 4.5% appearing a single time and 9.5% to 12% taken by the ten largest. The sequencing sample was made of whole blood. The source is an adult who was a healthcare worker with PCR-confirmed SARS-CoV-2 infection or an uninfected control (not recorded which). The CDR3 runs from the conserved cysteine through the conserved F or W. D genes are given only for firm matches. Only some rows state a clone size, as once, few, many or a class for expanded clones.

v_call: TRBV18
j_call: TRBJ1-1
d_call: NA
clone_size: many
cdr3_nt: TGTGCCAGCTCTGTGGTCGAGGGGGGAAACACTGAAGCTTTCTTT
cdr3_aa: CASSVVEGGNTEAFF

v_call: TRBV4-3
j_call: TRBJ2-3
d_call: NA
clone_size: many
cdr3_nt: TGCGCCAGCAGCCAAGAAACAGATACGCAGTATTTT
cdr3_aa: CASSQETDTQYF

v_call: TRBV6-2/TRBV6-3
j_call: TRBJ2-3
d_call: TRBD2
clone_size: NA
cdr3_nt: TGTGCCAGCAGTCCGACTAGCGGGGGCACAGATACGCAGTATTTT
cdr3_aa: CASSPTSGGTDTQYF

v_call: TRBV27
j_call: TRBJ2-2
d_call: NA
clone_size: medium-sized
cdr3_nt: TGTGCCAGCAGTTTACGGGGAGGGGGATACGCGAACACCGGGGAGCTGTTTTTT
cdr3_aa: CASSLRGGGYANTGELFF

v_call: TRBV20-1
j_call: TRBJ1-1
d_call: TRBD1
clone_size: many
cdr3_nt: TGCAGTGCTAGCAGGGGGCCTGACACTGAAGCTTTCTTT
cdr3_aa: CSASRGPDTEAFF

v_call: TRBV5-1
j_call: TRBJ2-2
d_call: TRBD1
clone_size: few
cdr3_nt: TGCGCCAGCAGCACACAACGGGACAGGGGGCAATGGACCGGGGAGCTGTTTTTT
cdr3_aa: CASSTQRDRGQWTGELFF

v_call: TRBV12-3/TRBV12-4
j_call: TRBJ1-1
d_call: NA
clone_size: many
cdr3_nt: TGTGCCAGCCGCATATCAACCAAGGAGGCTGAAGCTTTCTTT
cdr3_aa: CASRISTKEAEAFF

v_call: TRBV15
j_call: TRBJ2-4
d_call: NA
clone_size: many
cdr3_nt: TGTGCCACCAGCAGAGATGGAGGACCCCAAAACATTCAGTACTTC
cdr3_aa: CATSRDGGPQNIQYF

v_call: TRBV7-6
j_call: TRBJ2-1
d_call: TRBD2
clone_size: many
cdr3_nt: TGTGCCAGCAGCCCCCGGACTAGGATCAATGAGCAGTTCTTC
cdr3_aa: CASSPRTRINEQFF

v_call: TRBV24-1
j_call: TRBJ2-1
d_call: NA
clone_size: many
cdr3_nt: TGTGCCACCCAGAAGAGCTCCTACAATGAGCAGTTCTTC
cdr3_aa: CATQKSSYNEQFF

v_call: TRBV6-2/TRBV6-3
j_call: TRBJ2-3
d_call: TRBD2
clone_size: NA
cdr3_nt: TGTGTCAGCAGTTACTCTAGCGGAAGCACAGATACGCAGTATTTT
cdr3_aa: CVSSYSSGSTDTQYF

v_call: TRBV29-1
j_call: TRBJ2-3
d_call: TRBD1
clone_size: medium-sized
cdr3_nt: TGCAGCGTACAGACAGGGGTAACAGATACGCAGTATTTT
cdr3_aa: CSVQTGVTDTQYF

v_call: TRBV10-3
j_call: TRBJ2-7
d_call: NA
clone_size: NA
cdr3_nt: TGTGCCATCAGTGAGTCAAGCGGGAAAGGGGGCGAGCAGTACTTC
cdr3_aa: CAISESSGKGGEQYF

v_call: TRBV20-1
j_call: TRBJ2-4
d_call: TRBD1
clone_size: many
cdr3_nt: TGCAGTGCAATACAGGGGTCCAAAAACATTCAGTACTTC
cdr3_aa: CSAIQGSKNIQYF

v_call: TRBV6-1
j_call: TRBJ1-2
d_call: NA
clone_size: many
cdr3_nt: TGTGCCAGCAGTGAGGGGAGCTATGGCTACACCTTC
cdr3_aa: CASSEGSYGYTF

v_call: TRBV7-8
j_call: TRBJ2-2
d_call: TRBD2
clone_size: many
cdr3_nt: TGTGCCAGCAGCTTATGGGTGGTGGCTAGCGGGAGGGTCTCGAACACCGGGGAGCTGTTTTTT
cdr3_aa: CASSLWVVASGRVSNTGELFF

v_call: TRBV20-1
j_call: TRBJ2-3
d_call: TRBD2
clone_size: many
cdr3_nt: TGCAGTGCTACCCTCCGGACTAGCGGAGGAATCACAGATACGCAGTATTTT
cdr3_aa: CSATLRTSGGITDTQYF

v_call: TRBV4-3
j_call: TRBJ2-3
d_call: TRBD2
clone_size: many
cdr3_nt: TGCGCCAGCAGCAAAGGACTAGCCCCACGGCCAGATACGCAGTATTTT
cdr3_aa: CASSKGLAPRPDTQYF

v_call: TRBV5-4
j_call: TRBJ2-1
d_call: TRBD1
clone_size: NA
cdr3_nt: TGTGCCAGCAGCGACAGGGATAAGTCCTACAATGAGCAGTTCTTC
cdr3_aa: CASSDRDKSYNEQFF

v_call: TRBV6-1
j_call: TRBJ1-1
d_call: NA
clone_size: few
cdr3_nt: TGTGCCAGCAGTGAACGGGCAGGTGGCTACACTGAAGCTTTCTTT
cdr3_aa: CASSERAGGYTEAFF

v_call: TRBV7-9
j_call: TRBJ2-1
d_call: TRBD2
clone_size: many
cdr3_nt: TGTGCCAGCAGTTCCGGGACTATAGGAGGAAATGAGCAGTTCTTC
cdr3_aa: CASSSGTIGGNEQFF

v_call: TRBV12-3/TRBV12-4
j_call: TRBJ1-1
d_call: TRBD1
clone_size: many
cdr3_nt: TGTGCCAGCAGTCACGGACAGGGGGTTTCCCTTATCCGTATCACTGAAGCTTTCTTT
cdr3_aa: CASSHGQGVSLIRITEAFF

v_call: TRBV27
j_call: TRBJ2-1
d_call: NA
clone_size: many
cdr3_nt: TGTGCCAGCGGCGGGACTCTGAATGAGCAGTTCTTC
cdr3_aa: CASGGTLNEQFF

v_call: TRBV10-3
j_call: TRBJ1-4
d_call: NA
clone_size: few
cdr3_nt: TGTGCCATCAGTGATAGTGGGGGTCGGAATGAAAAACTGTTTTTT
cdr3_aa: CAISDSGGRNEKLFF

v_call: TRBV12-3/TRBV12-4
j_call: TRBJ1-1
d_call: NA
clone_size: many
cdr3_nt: TGTGCCAGCAGTTTAGGACAGACCAAGAAAGAAGCTTTCTTT
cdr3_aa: CASSLGQTKKEAFF

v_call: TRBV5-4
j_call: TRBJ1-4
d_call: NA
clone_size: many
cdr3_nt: TGTGCCAGCAGCTTGACGGGGAATGAAAAACTGTTTTTT
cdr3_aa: CASSLTGNEKLFF